This TCR beta chain was found in a study of glioma-infiltrating T cells. Trimming stripped 4 bases from V and 2 bases from J, with 10 bases between. CDR1 is SQVTM and CDR2 is ANQGSEA in the germline V gene. This CDR3 has 13 amino acids. This clonotype has ten or more counts. Using RNA template, CDR3s of TCR alpha and beta were amplified with iRepertoire arm-PCR. TCRdb passed the multiplex PCR reads through MiXCR, listing each CDR3 protein once. The table lists roughly 100,000 distinct CDR3 sequences, 25% to 35% of them singletons, with approximately 43% in the top ten. The chain has TRBV29-1 and TRBJ2-3; a possible D gene is TRBD1 (5 bases). The sequencing input was glioma tissue, nonneoplastic brain tissue, or PBMCs (not recorded which). The receptor was isolated from a human donor with low-grade glioma or glioblastoma, undergoing nonglioma brain surgery, or in good health (not recorded which). CDR3 sequence reads: CSVAGRVTDTQYF. For the CDR3, the DNA is TGCAGCGTTGCGGGCAGGGTCACAGATACGCAGTATTTT.